In its sample, the clone carrying this T cell receptor beta chain was seen once. Its antigen is not identified. The data stem from a study of T-cell memory formation after mild COVID-19. Whole-study findings and limits: SARS-CoV-2 specificity of second-wave clones peaking day 37 was unconfirmed. Whereas later expanders leaned CD4+, clones contracting day 15 to 85 showed a balanced CD4/CD8 makeup.

Amplification by 5'RACE using constant-segment primers produced TCR alpha and TCR beta cDNA libraries that carried sample barcodes and UMIs. TCRdb re-called the 5' RACE reads through MiXCR, storing one row per CDR3 protein. The table lists 550,000 to 650,000 distinct CDR3 sequences, about 18% of them singletons. This CDR3 region has 18 residues. Trimming at V came to 1 base and at J to 5 bases, leaving 12 bases not matched to a gene. Germline V CDR1 and CDR2: MNHNS, SASEGT. The source material was PBMCs or a T cell subset sorted from them (not recorded which). This chain links TRBV6-1 with TRBJ1-2; 11 bases line up with TRBD1. The sequence was collected from an adult woman who had mild COVID-19 (a few samples of this study predate the infection). Cell type and time point are not known. This CDR3 is CASSEGGQGGGKSYGYTF. The CDR3, as DNA: TGTGCCAGCAGTGAAGGGGGACAGGGGGGAGGCAAGTCGTATGGCTACACCTTC.